The subject of this entry is one T cell receptor beta chain. The sample is drawn from a study of Ad26.COV2.S vaccination and SARS-CoV-2 variants. Regarding treatment: about 20 received Ad26.COV2.S at low or high dose, single or two shots; about 5 received placebo; per-sample allocation not given. Day 63 following the first vaccine or placebo injection was when the samples were taken. TCRdb keeps only in-frame clones here, not all; method: immunoSEQ multiplex PCR. The sample yields 350,000 to 500,000 clones, 89% seen once. The TCR was taken from a person aged 18-60 years who received the Ad26.COV2.S COVID-19 vaccine or a placebo. Sequencing used peripheral blood, obtained in a trial of Ad26.COV2.S vaccine versus placebo.

CDR3 residues: CASIPTGGLGYTF. The DNA of the CDR3 is TGTGCCAGCATTCCGACAGGGGGCCTTGGCTACACCTTC. The chain employs TRBV6-6 and TRBJ1-2; TRBD1 matches at 10 bases. From germline, CDR1 is MNHNY and CDR2 SVGAGI (reference sequence). V shed 7 bases, J shed 7 bases, and the junction held 6 bases outside the gene matches. The CDR3 contains 13 residues.